Many counts were recorded for the clone carrying this T cell receptor beta chain. Its antigen is as yet unknown. This specimen belongs to a study of T-cell reconstitution after alpha-beta-depleted transplantation in children. Study outcomes and limitations: There were some patients whose high TCRbeta diversity at day 60 came from surviving recipient T cells and thymic progenitors.

Preparation of the TCRbeta library used unique molecular identifiers. From the PCR reads, TCRdb called clonotypes with MiXCR, one entry per CDR3 protein. This table has roughly 500,000 distinct CDR3 sequences, over 9.5% appearing once. Deletions cut 0 bases from V and 7 bases from J, with 10 bases between. CDR1 is LGHNA, CDR2 YSLEER, per germline. The CDR3 is 13 amino acids. The sample was PBMCs, taken before TCRalphabeta/CD19-depleted stem cell transplant. The chain couples TRBV4-3 to TRBJ2-7; no firm D call. The sequence derives from a child aged 2-15 years with inherited bone marrow failure, due to receive a stem cell transplant. This CDR3 is CASSQEFLREQYF. CDR3 coding DNA: TGCGCCAGCAGCCAAGAGTTTTTAAGAGAGCAGTACTTC.